The 28 T cell receptor beta chains in this list originate from one sample, sequenced in a study of cytomegalovirus exposure and HLA in healthy donors. A multiplex PCR was run with 60 Vbeta primers and 13 Jbeta primers. Assay used: immunoSEQ multiplex PCR; TCRdb lists only in-frame clones, some missing. The sample includes 130,000 to 150,000 clones, over 75% of them seen just once. Sample: PBMCs. These receptors were collected from a woman under 40 in good health and CMV-seronegative.

V and J are TRBV5-4 and TRBJ2-5; possibly TRBD2 for D (6 bases). This CDR3 has 15 residues. The ends were cut back, 3 bases at V and 5 bases at J, with 17 bases in the middle. CDR1 and CDR2 (germline): SGHNT, YYREEE (reference sequence). The CDR3 coding sequence is TGTGCCAGCAGCTCCCGGGACTTAGGTTATGAGACCCAGTACTTC. Translating it yields CASSSRDLGYETQYF.

The V gene is TRBV27, the J gene TRBJ2-5, with 7 positions matching TRBD2. Germline trimming cut 6 bases from V and 2 bases from J; bases unmatched to any gene: 9. The CDR3 extends over 15 amino acids. CDR1 is MNHEY, CDR2 SMNVEV, per germline (reference sequence). The chain's CDR3 is CASRPLAENQETQYF. The CDR3 nucleotides read TGTGCCAGCAGACCCCTAGCGGAAAATCAAGAGACCCAGTACTTC.

The rearrangement uses TRBV5-5 and TRBJ1-2; D is unclear. The CDR3 consists of 14 residues. The ends were cut back, 0 bases at V and 0 bases at J, with 6 bases in the middle. Germline CDR1 is SGHKS and CDR2 is YYEKEE (reference sequence). CDR3 bases: TGTGCCAGCAGCTTGGACGGAGCTAACTATGGCTACACCTTC. Amino acid sequence: CASSLDGANYGYTF. The variable domain in full, completed from reference TRBV5-5 and TRBJ1-2, reads DAGVTQSPTHLIKTRGQQVTLRCSPISGHKSVSWYQQVLGQGPQFIFQYYEKEERGRGNFPDRFSARQFPNYSSELNVNALLLGDSALYLCASSLDGANYGYTFGSGTRLTVV.

V is TRBV30 and J is TRBJ2-1; D unclear. Germline-derived CDR1 and CDR2 are GTSNPN and SVGIG (reference sequence). Deletions cut 0 bases from V and 7 bases from J, with 4 bases between. This CDR3 is built from 11 residues. CDR3 protein: CAWSVRNEQFF. The CDR3 DNA is TGTGCCTGGAGTGTGAGAAATGAGCAGTTCTTC.

The genes are TRBV19 and TRBJ2-5; possibly TRBD1 for D (6 bases). The germline V gene has CDR1 LNHDA and CDR2 SQIVND (reference sequence). The V end lost 0 bases, the J end lost 1 base, and 12 bases lay between the germline ends. There are 16 residues in the CDR3. The CDR3, as DNA: TGTGCCAGTAGTATAGATTCGAACAGGGCCCAAGAGACCCAGTACTTC. As protein: CASSIDSNRAQETQYF.

This clone was seen a single time. V usage is TRBV6-5 and J usage is TRBJ1-2; a weak D match, TRBD1 (6 bases). The CDR3 spans 15 residues. V gave up 5 bases and J gave up 2 bases, with 15 bases separating them. Germline CDR1 reads MNHEY; CDR2 reads SVGAGI. CDR3 nucleotide sequence: TGTGCCAGCAGTAATCGGACAGAGCGGAACTATGGCTACACCTTC. Translated, it gives CASSNRTERNYGYTF.

V and J are TRBV2 and TRBJ2-1; 7 bases fit TRBD2. With 7 bases clipped from V and 7 bases from J, the junction kept 16 bases outside the gene matches. The CDR3 contains 16 residues. Germline V gene data show CDR1 as SNHLY and CDR2 as FYNNEI. In nucleotides, the CDR3 is TGTGCCAGCACCTCCGGGAGAGGCGGGAGTGGGAATGAGCAGTTCTTC. Amino acids: CASTSGRGGSGNEQFF.

The chain combines TRBV5-6 with TRBJ2-7; 10 positions agree with TRBD1. V shed 6 bases and J 4 bases; nucleotides not matched to a gene: 10. This CDR3 has 15 amino acids. Germline CDR1 reads SGHDT; CDR2 reads YYEEEE. The CDR3 sequence: CASILTGDRGYEQYF. The CDR3 DNA follows: TGTGCCAGCATTCTGACGGGGGACAGGGGTTACGAGCAGTACTTC.

The CDR3 region is CASSWDPSGRGEQYF. The DNA for the CDR3 is TGTGCCAGCAGTTGGGACCCTAGCGGGAGGGGCGAGCAGTACTTC. The chain uses TRBV27 and TRBJ2-7; 12 bases fit TRBD2. Losses at the gene ends were 4 bases for V and 6 bases for J; bases not matched to a gene: 7. The germline CDR1 and CDR2 sequences are MNHEY and SMNVEV (reference sequence). This CDR3 spans 15 amino acids.

V and J are TRBV30 and TRBJ1-2; maybe TRBD1 (6 bases). CDR3 size: 13 residues. Germline assignment: CDR1 GTSNPN and CDR2 SVGIG (reference sequence). The V end lost 0 bases, the J end lost 12 bases, and 17 bases lay between the germline ends. The CDR3 region is CAWSVLTRGGHTF. The CDR3 region has the DNA TGTGCCTGGAGTGTTCTAACCCGCGGGGGCCACACCTTC.

The chain is built from TRBV10-3 and TRBJ2-7; 9 nucleotides align to TRBD1. The J segment lost 3 bases and the V segment lost 4 bases, leaving 4 bases of the junction unmatched. Germline V CDR1 and CDR2: ENHRY, SYGVKD. This CDR3 is 14 amino acids long. CDR3 DNA sequence: TGTGCCATCAGTGGATCGACAGGGGGCTACGAGCAGTACTTC. Translating it yields CAISGSTGGYEQYF.

This clone was picked up one time. In DNA form, the CDR3 reads TGTGCCAGCAGCTTAGGTTTCTCCTACGAGCAGTACTTC. This codes for CASSLGFSYEQYF. The chain couples TRBV7-9 to TRBJ2-5; no reliable D call. The last part of the DNA fits TRBJ2-7 better; the J call may be wrong. CDR1 is SEHNR, CDR2 FQNEAQ, per germline (reference sequence). The length of the CDR3 is 13 residues.

The chain joins TRBV6-5 to TRBJ1-6; D unresolved. Trimming stripped 7 bases from V and 2 bases from J, with 12 bases between. Germline CDR1 and CDR2: MNHEY and SVGAGI. The CDR3 length is 15 residues. CDR3 DNA: TGTGCCAGCACGACGGGGTGGGCCTATAATTCACCCCTCCACTTT. This codes for CASTTGWAYNSPLHF.

The rearrangement links TRBV5-1 to TRBJ1-4; D not certain. V was clipped by 4 bases and J by 0 bases, with 10 bases between them. The CDR3 contains 15 residues. Germline CDR1 is SGHRS and CDR2 is YFSETQ. The CDR3 bases are TGCGCCAGCAGCACCTCCGGTGCAACTAATGAAAAACTGTTTTTT. It yields the protein CASSTSGATNEKLFF.

Only one count was recorded for this clone. This rearrangement joins TRBV11-2 to TRBJ1-1; D might be TRBD1 (5 bases). Trimming pared 5 bases from V and 7 bases from J, leaving 8 bases between. The CDR3 has 11 residues. The germline V gene has CDR1 SGHAT and CDR2 FQNNGV. The CDR3: CASSPGYEAFF. The CDR3 DNA is TGTGCCAGCAGCCCAGGGTATGAAGCTTTCTTT. Full variable domain (remainder filled in from reference TRBV11-2 and TRBJ1-1): EAGVAQSPRYKIIEKRQSVAFWCNPISGHATLYWYQQILGQGPKLLIQFQNNGVVDDSQLPKDRFSAERLKGVDSTLKIQPAKLEDSAVYLCASSPGYEAFFGQGTRLTVV.

This rearrangement joins TRBV5-1 to TRBJ1-6; 7 nucleotides agree with TRBD1. The germline V gene encodes CDR1 SGHRS and CDR2 YFSETQ. Losses at the gene ends were 1 base for V and 10 bases for J; bases not matched to a gene: 5. The CDR3 length is 14 residues. The CDR3 reads CASSLQGVESPLHF. As DNA, the CDR3 is TGCGCCAGCAGCTTGCAGGGGGTAGAATCACCCCTCCACTTT.

This clone was detected only once. The V call is TRBV28, the J call TRBJ1-2, with 11 bases matching TRBD1. The trim removed 4 bases at V and 7 bases at J, leaving 11 bases unmatched. Germline V gene lookup returns CDR1 MDHEN and CDR2 SYDVKM. The CDR3 runs 16 residues. The CDR3 is CASSYLPGQGVGGYTF. CDR3 DNA sequence: TGTGCCAGCAGTTACTTACCGGGACAGGGGGTTGGTGGCTACACCTTC.

The chain recombines TRBV5-6 with TRBJ2-5, with D possibly being TRBD2 (6 bases). Germline CDR1 is SGHDT and CDR2 is YYEEEE. CDR3 length: 15 amino acids. V was pared by 0 bases and J by 2 bases, with 11 bases between. The CDR3 DNA reads as TGTGCCAGCAGCTTGGCGGCTGCGGGACAAGAGACCCAGTACTTC. Protein product: CASSLAAAGQETQYF. Full variable domain (remainder filled in from reference TRBV5-6 and TRBJ2-5): DAGVTQSPTHLIKTRGQQVTLRCSPKSGHDTVSWYQQALGQGPQFIFQYYEEEERQRGNFPDRFSGHQFPNYSSELNVNALLLGDSALYLCASSLAAAGQETQYFGPGTRLLVL.

The V and J genes are TRBV7-9 and TRBJ2-2; 8 positions agree with TRBD2. The CDR3 loop spans 17 amino acids. Germline V gene lookup returns CDR1 SEHNR and CDR2 FQNEAQ (reference sequence). V shed 4 bases, J shed 6 bases, and the junction held 13 bases outside the gene matches. The CDR3 coding sequence is TGTGCCAGCAGCTCATCCGGTAGCGGGGAGAAGGCCGGGGAGCTGTTTTTT. Translated: CASSSSGSGEKAGELFF.

This clone has a handful of counts. The gene calls are TRBV4-1 and TRBJ2-1; TRBD2 matches at 10 bases. CDR1 is MGHRA, CDR2 YSYEKL, per germline. The V gene end was trimmed by 3 bases and the J gene end by 8 bases; junction bases not matched to a gene: 10. The CDR3 totals 16 residues. Here the CDR3 reads CASSHQSGRARDEQFF. The CDR3 bases are TGCGCCAGCAGCCATCAAAGCGGGAGGGCAAGAGATGAGCAGTTCTTC.

The chain joins TRBV10-2 to TRBJ1-1; D is unresolved. This CDR3 has 15 residues. V lost 0 bases and J lost 1, with 9 bases in between. Germline loops: CDR1 WSHSY, CDR2 SAAADI. The CDR3 reads CASSESARQNTEAFF. For the CDR3, the DNA is TGCGCCAGCAGTGAGTCTGCCAGACAGAACACTGAAGCTTTCTTT.

The V call is TRBV7-9, the J call TRBJ1-2, with TRBD1 identical over 7 bases. CDR1 SEHNR and CDR2 FQNEAQ come from the germline V gene (reference sequence). With V trimmed by 5 bases and J by 0 bases, 9 bases remained unmatched. The length of the CDR3 is 16 residues. The CDR3 coding sequence is TGTGCCAGCAGCCAAGGGACAGAGGGCCCTAACTATGGCTACACCTTC. It is translated as CASSQGTEGPNYGYTF.

This clone was observed once. Relative to the germline gene, one junction end is altered; a read error may explain this. The V and J genes are TRBV7-9 and TRBJ1-1; 8 bases agree with TRBD1. The CDR3 has 12 amino acids. Germline loops: CDR1 SEHNR, CDR2 FQNEAQ (reference sequence). Here the CDR3 DNA reads TGTTCCAGCAGCGACAGGGGAACTGAAGCTTTCTTT. This sequence encodes CSSSDRGTEAFF. Full variable domain (outside the CDR3, taken from reference TRBV7-9 and TRBJ1-1): DTGVSQNPRHKITKRGQNVTFRCDPISEHNRLYWYRQTLGQGPEFLTYFQNEAQLEKSRLLSDRFSAERPKGSFSTLEIQRTEQGDSAMYLCSSSDRGTEAFFGQGTRLTVV.

The chain couples TRBV28 to TRBJ2-7; the D is unclear. V dropped 2 bases and J dropped 5 bases, with 7 bases sitting between them. Germline-derived CDR1 and CDR2 are MDHEN and SYDVKM. The CDR3 is made up of 12 amino acids. The CDR3 DNA sequence: TGTGCCAGCAGTTTACAGGCGCACGAGCAGTACTTC. It translates to CASSLQAHEQYF. Together with reference TRBV28 and TRBJ2-7, the CDR3 gives the full variable domain: DVKVTQSSRYLVKRTGEKVFLECVQDMDHENMFWYRQDPGLGLRLIYFSYDVKMKEKGDIPEGYSVSREKKERFSLILESASTNQTSMYLCASSLQAHEQYFGPGTRLTVT.

V and J are TRBV28 and TRBJ2-3, with 12 bases matching TRBD2. Germline loops: CDR1 MDHEN, CDR2 SYDVKM. Trimming removed 2 bases from V and 1 base from J; junction bases left unmatched: 1. The CDR3 totals 16 residues. In DNA form, the CDR3 reads TGTGCCAGCAGTTTAACTAGCGGGAGGCGCACAGATACGCAGTATTTT. Amino acid sequence: CASSLTSGRRTDTQYF. Together with reference TRBV28 and TRBJ2-3, the CDR3 gives the full variable domain: DVKVTQSSRYLVKRTGEKVFLECVQDMDHENMFWYRQDPGLGLRLIYFSYDVKMKEKGDIPEGYSVSREKKERFSLILESASTNQTSMYLCASSLTSGRRTDTQYFGPGTRLTVL.

The chain is built from TRBV6-1 and TRBJ2-2, with 9 bases identical to TRBD2. V dropped 7 bases and J dropped 7; count of bases not matched to a gene: 10. The CDR3 runs to 15 residues. CDR1 and CDR2 from the germline V gene are MNHNS and SASEGT. The CDR3 region is CASILAGVSVGELFF. The CDR3 bases are TGTGCCAGCATCTTAGCGGGAGTCAGTGTCGGGGAGCTGTTTTTT.

This clone appeared once. V is TRBV9 and J is TRBJ2-2; 9 bases agree with TRBD1. V shed 4 bases and J 7 bases; nucleotides not matched to a gene: 11. The CDR3 runs to 16 residues. Germline V CDR1 and CDR2: SGDLS, YYNGEE. Written as DNA, the CDR3 is TGTGCCAGCAGCCTGCGGGACAGGGAATCTGGCGGGGAGCTGTTTTTT. It codes for CASSLRDRESGGELFF.

This chain joins TRBV23-1 and TRBJ2-4, with D possibly TRBD1 on 6 matching bases. TRBV23-1 is filed as an ORF, its function uncertain. CDR3 size: 17 residues. Trimming took off 3 bases at V and 2 bases at J, with 17 bases between the two ends. The CDR3 here is CASSHLRGGGPKNIQYF. CDR3 nucleotide sequence: TGCGCCAGCAGTCATCTACGTGGGGGCGGGCCCAAAAACATTCAGTACTTC.